This TCR beta chain appears in the sequencing data of a study of blood T cell repertoires in COVID-19 (dated by TCRdb to about 2020). For the study in its entirety: Collaborator samples came from the United States, Italy and Spain and covered acute and convalescent phases of COVID-19. The prospective study material was composed of cDNA or gDNA derived from T cells, B-cell-depleted T cells, or PBMCs. The dataset comprised deeply sampled blood TCRbeta repertoires from subjects exposed to, actively infected with, or recovered from COVID-19. The repertoires were released in a freely available public database intended as a resource for research on the immune response to SARS-CoV-2. Samples were obtained from the ongoing ImmuneRACE study (first 160 participants) and from about 1,300 subjects provided by 6 global collaborators. Nearly every sample came with metadata listing a de-identified subject ID, COVID-19 status, age in years and sex. Where available, HLA class I and class II types were taken from metadata supplied by the sample provider and were not determined by assay-based typing.

Each collaborating institution followed its own protocols to collect whole blood in K2EDTA tubes. Collaborator samples were shipped for TCRbeta analysis as frozen whole blood, isolated PBMCs, or DNA extracted from either sample type. Notes on this clone: The clone's antigen remains unknown. The record has no base qualities; no much larger clone is one base away.

V is shortened by 4 bases, J by 5 bases, and the region joining them spans 12 bases. Reading from cysteine to phenylalanine, the CDR3 counts 14 amino acids. Just CDR3 DNA is preserved here, 42 bases in frame from base 1. The CDR1 and CDR2 encoded by the germline V gene (reference sequence) are LGHDT and YNNKEL. Study-wide conclusions, independent of this receptor: Clinical and demographic metadata were provided uncurated, with the amount varying by source and participant.

TCRbeta CDR3 regions were amplified from genomic DNA using the immunoSEQ Assay, a bias-controlled multiplex PCR. Concerning the study's data processing: The number of nucleated cells in each sample was estimated by amplification of reference gene primers within the assay. To quantify the absolute abundance of each unique TCRbeta CDR3 rearrangement, sequence reads were collapsed and filtered. For each sample, productive Simpson clonality was calculated as the square root of Simpson's diversity index across productive rearrangements. TCRdb stores this immuneACCESS table with in-frame sequences only. Part of the clones is absent; in the studies checked, under half of the shortfall reflects unresolved V genes, and no reason is known for the rest. V and J calls and clone size follow that table, whereas D and trimming were derived from the DNA. Present in this sample are approximately 160,000 clones, about 80% of which were seen just once. The top ten clones comprise about 19% of the sample.

What was sequenced was peripheral blood. Recombination joined TRBV3-1 (or the pseudogene TRBV3-2) with TRBJ2-4; perhaps TRBD2 is the D gene, with 6 bases matching. The source is a woman of 80 years or more with acute or convalescent COVID-19. This receptor has the CDR3 CASSLGTPENIQYF. The sequenced DNA is TGTGCCAGCAGCCTCGGGACTCCAGAAAACATTCAGTACTTC.